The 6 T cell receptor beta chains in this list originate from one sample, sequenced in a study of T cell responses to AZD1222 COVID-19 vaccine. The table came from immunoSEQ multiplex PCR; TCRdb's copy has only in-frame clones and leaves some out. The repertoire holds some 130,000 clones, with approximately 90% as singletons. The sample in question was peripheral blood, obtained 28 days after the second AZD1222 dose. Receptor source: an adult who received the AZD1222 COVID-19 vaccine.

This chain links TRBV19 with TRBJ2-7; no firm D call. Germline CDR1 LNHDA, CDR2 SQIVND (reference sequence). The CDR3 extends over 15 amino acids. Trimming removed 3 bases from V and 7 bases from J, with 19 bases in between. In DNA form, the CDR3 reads TGTGCCAGTAGTATGGCAGGCGGAACCCTAAGGGAGCAGTACTTC. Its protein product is CASSMAGGTLREQYF.

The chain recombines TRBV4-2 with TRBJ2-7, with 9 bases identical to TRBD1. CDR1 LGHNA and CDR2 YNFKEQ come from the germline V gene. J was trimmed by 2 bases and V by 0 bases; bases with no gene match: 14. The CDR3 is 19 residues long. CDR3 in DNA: TGTGCCAGCAGCCAAGAAAGGGACAGGGTGGACCAACCCGCCTACGAGCAGTACTTC. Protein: CASSQERDRVDQPAYEQYF.

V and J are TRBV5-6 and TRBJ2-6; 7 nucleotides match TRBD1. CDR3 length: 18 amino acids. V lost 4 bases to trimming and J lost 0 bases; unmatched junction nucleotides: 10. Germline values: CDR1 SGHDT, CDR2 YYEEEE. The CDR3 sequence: CASSATRDSFSGANVLTF. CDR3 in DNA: TGTGCCAGCAGCGCAACCCGGGACAGCTTCTCTGGGGCCAACGTCCTGACTTTC.

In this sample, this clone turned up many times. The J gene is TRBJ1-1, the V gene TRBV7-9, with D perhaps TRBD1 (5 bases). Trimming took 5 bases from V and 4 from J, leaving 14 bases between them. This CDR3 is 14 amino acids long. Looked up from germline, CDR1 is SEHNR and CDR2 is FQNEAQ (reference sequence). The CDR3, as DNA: TGTGCCAGCAGCCTACCGGGGGGAGGCACTGAAGCTTTCTTT. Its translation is CASSLPGGGTEAFF. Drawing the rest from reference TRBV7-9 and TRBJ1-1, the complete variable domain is DTGVSQNPRHKITKRGQNVTFRCDPISEHNRLYWYRQTLGQGPEFLTYFQNEAQLEKSRLLSDRFSAERPKGSFSTLEIQRTEQGDSAMYLCASSLPGGGTEAFFGQGTRLTVV.

DNA for the CDR3: TGTGCCATCAGTGAAGGGACGGACTATGGCTACACCTTC. Its protein product is CAISEGTDYGYTF. The chain has TRBV10-3 and TRBJ1-2, with a tentative D call TRBD1 (5 bases). Deletions cut 3 bases from V and 3 bases from J, with 8 bases between. Germline V gene lookup returns CDR1 ENHRY and CDR2 SYGVKD. The CDR3 runs 13 residues.

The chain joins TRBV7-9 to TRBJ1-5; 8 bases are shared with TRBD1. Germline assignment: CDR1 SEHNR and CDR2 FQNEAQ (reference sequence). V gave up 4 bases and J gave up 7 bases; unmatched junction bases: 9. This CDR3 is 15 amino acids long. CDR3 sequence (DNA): TGTGCCAGCAGCTCATCGACAGGGGCGAGGCAGCCCCAGCATTTT. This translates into CASSSSTGARQPQHF. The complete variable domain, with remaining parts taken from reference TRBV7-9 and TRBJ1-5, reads DTGVSQNPRHKITKRGQNVTFRCDPISEHNRLYWYRQTLGQGPEFLTYFQNEAQLEKSRLLSDRFSAERPKGSFSTLEIQRTEQGDSAMYLCASSSSTGARQPQHFGDGTRLSIL.